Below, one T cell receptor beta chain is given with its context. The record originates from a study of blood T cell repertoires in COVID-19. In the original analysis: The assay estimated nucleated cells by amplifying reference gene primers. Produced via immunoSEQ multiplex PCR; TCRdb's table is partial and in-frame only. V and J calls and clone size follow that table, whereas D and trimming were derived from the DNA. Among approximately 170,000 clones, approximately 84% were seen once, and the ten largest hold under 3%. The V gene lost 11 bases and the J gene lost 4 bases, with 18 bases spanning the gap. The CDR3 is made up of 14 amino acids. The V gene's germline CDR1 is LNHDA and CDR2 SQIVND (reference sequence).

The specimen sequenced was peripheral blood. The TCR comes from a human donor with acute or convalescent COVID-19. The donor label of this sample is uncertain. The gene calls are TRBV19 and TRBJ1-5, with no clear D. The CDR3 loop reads CASQKEPQNQPQHF. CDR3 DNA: TGTGCCTCCCAAAAGGAGCCGCAAAATCAGCCCCAGCATTTT.